The 16 T cell receptor beta chains below come from one sample, sequenced in a study of molecular identifiers for immune sequencing clone quantification. Each CDR3 protein gets one entry after TCRdb re-called the PCR reads with MiXCR. The sample has over 600,000 distinct CDR3 sequences, 20% seen once. Sequencing input: naive CD8+ T cells from blood, with Jurkat cell RNA spiked in. This sample's subset: FACS-sorted CD8+CD4-CCR7+CD45RA+ naive T cells. The receptors come from a human donor in good health. Some libraries in this study had Jurkat cell RNA spiked in.

As for this clonotype: A much larger clone differs from this one at a single base, so this may be a read error. This chain links TRBV29-1 with TRBJ2-3; D is undetermined. CDR3 length: 13 amino acids. Per the germline V gene, CDR1 is SQVTM and CDR2 is ANQGSEA. CDR3 region: CSVEDPYTDTRYF. The CDR3, as DNA: TGCAGCGTTGAAGATCCCTACACAGATACGCGGTATTTT.

This clonotype has at least ten counts. This chain uses TRBV20-1 with TRBJ2-4, with TRBD2 identical over 12 bases. Germline CDR1 DFQATT, CDR2 SNEGSKA (reference sequence). Germline trimming cut 1 base from V and 1 base from J; bases unmatched to any gene: 5. This CDR3 comprises 17 residues. CDR3 sequence: CSARGLAGGGAKNIQYF. As DNA, the CDR3 is TGCAGTGCTAGAGGGCTAGCGGGAGGGGGGGCCAAAAACATTCAGTACTTC.

At least ten counts were recorded for this clonotype. The rearrangement links TRBV5-1 to TRBJ2-7; 9 bases are a match to TRBD1. Germline lookup yields CDR1 SGHRS and CDR2 YFSETQ. The CDR3 is 17 residues long. V gave up 3 bases and J gave up 0 bases; unmatched junction bases: 10. This CDR3 is CASSWVGGTGSSYEQYF. The CDR3 coding sequence is TGCGCCAGCAGCTGGGTTGGAGGGACAGGGAGCTCCTACGAGCAGTACTTC.

This clonotype was picked up a small number of times. The J gene is TRBJ1-4, the V gene TRBV30; D call uncertain. Trimming shortened V by 4 bases and J by 8 bases, and 23 bases separated the two germline ends. Per germline, CDR1 GTSNPN and CDR2 SVGIG (reference sequence). The CDR3 length is 16 residues. The CDR3 region has the DNA TGTGCCTGGACCTCCCGAATGGGCGGAACAAGGGAAAAACTGTTTTTT. This translates into CAWTSRMGGTREKLFF.

Regarding this clonotype: No conserved phenylalanine or tryptophan ends this CDR3, so it is likely a read error. The chain uses TRBV30 and TRBJ2-5, with unresolved D. V was shortened by 0 bases and J by 5 bases, with 13 bases between the two germline ends. This CDR3 spans 14 amino acids. Germline V gene lookup returns CDR1 GTSNPN and CDR2 SVGIG (reference sequence). CDR3 loop: CAWSVELLEETQYS. The CDR3 nucleotides read TGTGCCTGGAGTGTGGAGTTATTAGAGGAGACCCAGTACTCC.

V and J are TRBV5-3 and TRBJ1-1; D is unclear. TRBV5-3 is an ORF for which the function is uncertain. Trimming left V 10 bases short and J 4 bases short, with 14 bases between. The CDR3 totals 12 residues. The CDR3 sequence is CAGSFGSTEAFF. In DNA, the CDR3 is TGTGCCGGCAGCTTTGGGTCCACTGAAGCTTTCTTT.

This clonotype came up a few times. The chain recombines TRBV6-2 or TRBV6-3 with TRBJ2-2, with 8 bases matching TRBD1. Unmatched junction bases numbered 10, after V lost 6 bases and J lost 4 bases. The CDR3 runs 16 residues. Germline loops: CDR1 MNHEY, CDR2 SVGEGT. The CDR3 spells CASRPRQGRSTGELFF. In DNA form, the CDR3 reads TGTGCCAGCAGACCCCGACAGGGGAGGAGCACCGGGGAGCTGTTTTTT.

This clonotype occurred a few times. The chain uses TRBV20-1 and TRBJ1-5; D is unresolved. This CDR3 spans 15 amino acids. With 3 bases removed from V and 0 bases from J, the gap between germline ends came to 12 bases. Germline assignment: CDR1 DFQATT and CDR2 SNEGSKA (reference sequence). The CDR3 sequence: CSASPLLSSNQPQHF. DNA of the CDR3: TGCAGTGCTAGCCCGCTTTTGAGTAGCAATCAGCCCCAGCATTTT.

This clonotype was counted ten times or more. The chain combines TRBV13 with TRBJ2-7; TRBD1 aligns across 7 bases. The CDR3 sequence is 15 residues long. Trimming removed 5 bases from V and 4 bases from J; junction bases left unmatched: 11. Germline V gene sequence: CDR1 PRHDT, CDR2 FYEKMQ (reference sequence). The CDR3 sequence is CASSPRGTARYEQYF. CDR3 sequence (DNA): TGTGCCAGCAGCCCAAGGGGGACAGCACGGTACGAGCAGTACTTC.

This clonotype has just a few counts. This sequence joins TRBV27 and TRBJ1-1; 9 bases fit TRBD1. Germline-derived CDR1 and CDR2 are MNHEY and SMNVEV (reference sequence). This CDR3 contains 21 residues. The trim removed 6 bases at V and 3 bases at J, leaving 26 bases unmatched. The CDR3 is CASSLRHPDRGYELGDTEAFF. The CDR3 region has the DNA TGTGCCAGCAGCCTTCGTCACCCGGACAGGGGTTATGAACTGGGGGACACTGAAGCTTTCTTT.

In this sample, this clonotype turned up many times. The V gene is TRBV28, the J gene TRBJ1-1; D possibly corresponds to TRBD1 (5 bases). Germline CDR1 is MDHEN and CDR2 is SYDVKM. The CDR3 sequence is 14 residues long. Trimming stripped 6 bases from V and 4 bases from J, with 15 bases between. CDR3 sequence (DNA): TGTGCCAGCAGGGAACCGGGGGGAGGCACTGAAGCTTTCTTT. This encodes CASREPGGGTEAFF. The full variable domain, in which reference TRBV28 and TRBJ1-1 provide the parts outside the CDR3, is DVKVTQSSRYLVKRTGEKVFLECVQDMDHENMFWYRQDPGLGLRLIYFSYDVKMKEKGDIPEGYSVSREKKERFSLILESASTNQTSMYLCASREPGGGTEAFFGQGTRLTVV.

This clonotype came up many times. V usage is TRBV7-9 and J usage is TRBJ1-1, with D maybe TRBD1 (5 bases). The CDR3 has 13 amino acids. Germline CDR1 and CDR2: SEHNR and FQNEAQ (reference sequence). V gave up 1 base and J gave up 3 bases, with 6 bases separating them. CDR3 loop: CASSLEGHTEAFF. In DNA form, the CDR3 reads TGTGCCAGCAGCTTAGAGGGACACACTGAAGCTTTCTTT.

This clonotype was observed many times. Here the CDR3 DNA reads TGTGCCAGCAGCTTAAGCGCGCGGGACAGGAACTACGAGCAGTACTTC. This gives the protein CASSLSARDRNYEQYF. The chain links TRBV7-9 to TRBJ2-7, with 8 bases aligning to TRBD1. Germline V gene lookup returns CDR1 SEHNR and CDR2 FQNEAQ (reference sequence). The V and J ends lost 2 bases and 3 bases, in that order; junction bases with no gene match: 9. The CDR3 totals 16 residues.

This clonotype has just a few counts. The V call is TRBV5-1, the J call TRBJ1-3; 7 nucleotides agree with TRBD1. The V and J ends lost 4 bases and 1 base, in that order; junction bases with no gene match: 11. The CDR3 is 17 residues long. CDR1 is SGHRS and CDR2 is YFSETQ in the germline V gene. CDR3 in DNA: TGCGCCAGCAGCCTAGGAGGGACAGTGGCGTCTGGAAACACCATATATTTT. Translation: CASSLGGTVASGNTIYF.

DNA for the CDR3: TGTGCCAGCAGCTTGGCCCTAGCGGGGGCAAACTACAATGAGCAGTTCTTC. Translation gives CASSLALAGANYNEQFF. The chain combines TRBV5-4 with TRBJ2-1; 10 nucleotides agree with TRBD2. With V trimmed by 0 bases and J by 3 bases, 6 bases remained unmatched. This CDR3 comprises 17 residues. Germline V gene sequence: CDR1 SGHNT, CDR2 YYREEE (reference sequence).

At least ten counts were recorded for this clonotype. The rearrangement links TRBV15 to TRBJ2-7; TRBD1 agrees at 9 bases. Germline-derived CDR1 and CDR2 are LNHNV and YYDKDF (reference sequence). The CDR3 length is 13 residues. With V trimmed by 4 bases and J by 3 bases, 1 base remained unmatched. The CDR3 region is CATSTGQGYEQYF. DNA of the CDR3: TGTGCCACCAGCACGGGACAGGGCTACGAGCAGTACTTC.